A selection of T cell receptor beta chains follows, all from one sample in a study of response to subunit inactivated influenza vaccine. From the RT-PCR reads, TCRdb called clonotypes with MiXCR, one entry per CDR3 protein. This table has 550,000 to 650,000 distinct CDR3 sequences, 10% to 15% appearing once. The sequencing here drew on PBMCs from blood, taken on the day of vaccination. The receptor source for this set is a man in his fifties who received an inactivated influenza vaccine. CDR3s include the opening cysteine and the closing phenylalanine or tryptophan. Fields, in order: V gene, clone size, J gene, D gene, CDR3 DNA, CDR3 protein. The D gene is left open where the match is weak. For some rows the clone size is stated as once, few or many, or as a class when expanded; others skip it.

TRBV6-2/TRBV6-3	-	TRBJ1-2	-	TGTGCCAGCAGTTCTATCCTGGGCCTCTCCGGCTATGGCTACACCTTC	CASSSILGLSGYGYTF
TRBV2	-	TRBJ2-7	TRBD1	TGTGCCATTAAGGACAGGGCCTACGAGCAGTACTTC	CAIKDRAYEQYF
TRBV5-1	-	TRBJ1-2	TRBD1	TGCGCCAGCAGCGTCGACAGGGGGACTAACTATGGCTACACCTTC	CASSVDRGTNYGYTF
TRBV4-2	few	TRBJ2-5	-	TGTGCCAGCAGCCTAGGGTGGGTAGCGGATAAAGAGACCCAGTACTTC	CASSLGWVADKETQYF
TRBV19	few	TRBJ2-3	TRBD1	TGTGCCAGTAGTTGGGACAGGGGGCTGGAAGATACGCAGTATTTT	CASSWDRGLEDTQYF
TRBV20-1	few	TRBJ2-2	TRBD2	TGCAGTGCTAGAGGGGAGGGACTCATCGCGAACACCGGGGAGCTGTTTTTT	CSARGEGLIANTGELFF
TRBV7-8	few	TRBJ2-3	-	TGTGCCAGCAGCACCCAGTGGGGGCACACAGATACGCAGTATTTT	CASSTQWGHTDTQYF
TRBV5-1	-	TRBJ2-1	-	TGCGCCAGCAGCTCCGACAGGAGCTCCTACAATGAGCAGTTCTTC	CASSSDRSSYNEQFF
TRBV5-1	-	TRBJ2-3	TRBD2	TGCGCCAGCAGCTTGGCCGAGCGGGGATACACAGATACGCAGTATTTT	CASSLAERGYTDTQYF
TRBV10-2	-	TRBJ2-1	-	TGCGCCAGCAGTGAGTCGACTCGGGAGTTCTTC	CASSESTREFF